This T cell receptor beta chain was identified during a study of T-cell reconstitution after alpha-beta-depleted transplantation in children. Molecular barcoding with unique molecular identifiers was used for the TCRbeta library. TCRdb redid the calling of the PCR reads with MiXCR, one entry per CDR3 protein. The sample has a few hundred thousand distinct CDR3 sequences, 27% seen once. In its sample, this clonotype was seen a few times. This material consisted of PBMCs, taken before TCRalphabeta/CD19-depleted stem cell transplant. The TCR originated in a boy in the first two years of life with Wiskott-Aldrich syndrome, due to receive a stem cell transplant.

CDR3 sequence: CASSLEPRSNEQFF. CDR3 bases: TGTGCCAGCAGCTTAGAACCAAGGTCAAATGAGCAGTTCTTC. V gene TRBV7-2 combines with J gene TRBJ2-1; no clear D gene. CDR1 and CDR2 (germline): SGHTA, FQGNSA. CDR3 length equals 14 residues. The ends were cut back, 1 base at V and 7 bases at J, with 11 bases in the middle. The full variable domain, completed using reference TRBV7-2 and TRBJ2-1, is GAGVSQSPSNKVTEKGKDVELRCDPISGHTALYWYRQSLGQGLEFLIYFQGNSAPDKSGLPSDRFSAERTGGSVSTLTIQRTQQEDSAVYLCASSLEPRSNEQFFGPGTRLTVL.